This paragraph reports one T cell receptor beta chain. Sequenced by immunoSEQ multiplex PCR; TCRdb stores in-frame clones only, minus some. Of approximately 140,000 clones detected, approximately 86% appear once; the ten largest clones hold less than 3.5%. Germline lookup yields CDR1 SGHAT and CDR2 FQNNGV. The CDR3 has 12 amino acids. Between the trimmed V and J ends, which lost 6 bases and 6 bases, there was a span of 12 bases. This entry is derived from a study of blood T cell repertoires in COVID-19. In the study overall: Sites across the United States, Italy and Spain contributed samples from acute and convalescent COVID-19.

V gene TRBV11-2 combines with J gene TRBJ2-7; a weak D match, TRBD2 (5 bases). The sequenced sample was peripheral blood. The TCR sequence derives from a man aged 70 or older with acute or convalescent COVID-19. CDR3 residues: CASREAGFEQYF. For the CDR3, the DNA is TGTGCCAGCAGGGAGGCTGGCTTCGAGCAGTACTTC.